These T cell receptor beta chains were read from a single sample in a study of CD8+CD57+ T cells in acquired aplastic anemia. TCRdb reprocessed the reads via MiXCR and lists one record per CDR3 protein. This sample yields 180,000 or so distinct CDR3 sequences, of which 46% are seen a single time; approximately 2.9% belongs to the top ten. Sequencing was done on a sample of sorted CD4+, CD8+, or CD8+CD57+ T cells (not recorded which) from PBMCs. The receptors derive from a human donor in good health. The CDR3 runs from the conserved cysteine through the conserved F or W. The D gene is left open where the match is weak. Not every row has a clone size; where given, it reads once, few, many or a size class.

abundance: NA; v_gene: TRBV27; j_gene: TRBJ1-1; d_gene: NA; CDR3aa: CASRPTGRGMNTEAFF; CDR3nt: TGTGCCAGCAGACCTACAGGGAGGGGGATGAACACTGAAGCTTTCTTT
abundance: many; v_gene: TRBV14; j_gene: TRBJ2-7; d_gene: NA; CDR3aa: CASSTRGTLTYEQYF; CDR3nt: TGTGCCAGCAGCACTCGGGGGACACTCACCTACGAGCAGTACTTC
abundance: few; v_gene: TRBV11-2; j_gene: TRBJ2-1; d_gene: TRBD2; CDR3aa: CASSPTQLADSYNEQFF; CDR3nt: TGTGCCAGCAGCCCAACCCAGCTAGCGGATTCCTACAATGAGCAGTTCTTC
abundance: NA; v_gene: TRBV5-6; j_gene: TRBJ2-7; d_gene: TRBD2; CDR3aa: CASSLGHGGLGRYEQYF; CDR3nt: TGTGCCAGCAGCTTGGGCCATGGGGGACTAGGGCGGTACGAGCAGTACTTC
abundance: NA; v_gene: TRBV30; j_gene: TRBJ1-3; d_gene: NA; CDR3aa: CAWMYVSGNTIYF; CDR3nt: TGTGCCTGGATGTACGTCTCTGGAAACACCATATATTTT
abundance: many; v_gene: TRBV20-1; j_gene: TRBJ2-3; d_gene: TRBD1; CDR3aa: CSARGDRGTDTQYF; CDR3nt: TGCAGTGCTAGGGGGGACAGGGGGACAGATACGCAGTATTTT
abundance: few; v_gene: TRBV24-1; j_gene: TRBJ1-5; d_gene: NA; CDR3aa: CATSDPGVGQPQHF; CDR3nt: TGTGCCACCAGTGATCCAGGGGTAGGGCAGCCCCAGCATTTT
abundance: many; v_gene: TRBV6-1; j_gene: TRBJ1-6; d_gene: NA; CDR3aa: CASRQSNSPLHF; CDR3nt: TGTGCCAGCAGACAGTCTAATTCACCCCTCCACTTT
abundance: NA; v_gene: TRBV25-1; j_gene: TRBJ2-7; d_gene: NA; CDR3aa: CASSEGGGFSYEQYF; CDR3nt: TGTGCCAGCAGTGAAGGAGGTGGGTTTTCCTACGAGCAGTACTTC
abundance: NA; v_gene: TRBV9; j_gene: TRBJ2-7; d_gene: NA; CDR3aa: CASSVGRGAYEQYF; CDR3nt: TGTGCCAGCAGCGTGGGCAGGGGGGCCTACGAGCAGTACTTC